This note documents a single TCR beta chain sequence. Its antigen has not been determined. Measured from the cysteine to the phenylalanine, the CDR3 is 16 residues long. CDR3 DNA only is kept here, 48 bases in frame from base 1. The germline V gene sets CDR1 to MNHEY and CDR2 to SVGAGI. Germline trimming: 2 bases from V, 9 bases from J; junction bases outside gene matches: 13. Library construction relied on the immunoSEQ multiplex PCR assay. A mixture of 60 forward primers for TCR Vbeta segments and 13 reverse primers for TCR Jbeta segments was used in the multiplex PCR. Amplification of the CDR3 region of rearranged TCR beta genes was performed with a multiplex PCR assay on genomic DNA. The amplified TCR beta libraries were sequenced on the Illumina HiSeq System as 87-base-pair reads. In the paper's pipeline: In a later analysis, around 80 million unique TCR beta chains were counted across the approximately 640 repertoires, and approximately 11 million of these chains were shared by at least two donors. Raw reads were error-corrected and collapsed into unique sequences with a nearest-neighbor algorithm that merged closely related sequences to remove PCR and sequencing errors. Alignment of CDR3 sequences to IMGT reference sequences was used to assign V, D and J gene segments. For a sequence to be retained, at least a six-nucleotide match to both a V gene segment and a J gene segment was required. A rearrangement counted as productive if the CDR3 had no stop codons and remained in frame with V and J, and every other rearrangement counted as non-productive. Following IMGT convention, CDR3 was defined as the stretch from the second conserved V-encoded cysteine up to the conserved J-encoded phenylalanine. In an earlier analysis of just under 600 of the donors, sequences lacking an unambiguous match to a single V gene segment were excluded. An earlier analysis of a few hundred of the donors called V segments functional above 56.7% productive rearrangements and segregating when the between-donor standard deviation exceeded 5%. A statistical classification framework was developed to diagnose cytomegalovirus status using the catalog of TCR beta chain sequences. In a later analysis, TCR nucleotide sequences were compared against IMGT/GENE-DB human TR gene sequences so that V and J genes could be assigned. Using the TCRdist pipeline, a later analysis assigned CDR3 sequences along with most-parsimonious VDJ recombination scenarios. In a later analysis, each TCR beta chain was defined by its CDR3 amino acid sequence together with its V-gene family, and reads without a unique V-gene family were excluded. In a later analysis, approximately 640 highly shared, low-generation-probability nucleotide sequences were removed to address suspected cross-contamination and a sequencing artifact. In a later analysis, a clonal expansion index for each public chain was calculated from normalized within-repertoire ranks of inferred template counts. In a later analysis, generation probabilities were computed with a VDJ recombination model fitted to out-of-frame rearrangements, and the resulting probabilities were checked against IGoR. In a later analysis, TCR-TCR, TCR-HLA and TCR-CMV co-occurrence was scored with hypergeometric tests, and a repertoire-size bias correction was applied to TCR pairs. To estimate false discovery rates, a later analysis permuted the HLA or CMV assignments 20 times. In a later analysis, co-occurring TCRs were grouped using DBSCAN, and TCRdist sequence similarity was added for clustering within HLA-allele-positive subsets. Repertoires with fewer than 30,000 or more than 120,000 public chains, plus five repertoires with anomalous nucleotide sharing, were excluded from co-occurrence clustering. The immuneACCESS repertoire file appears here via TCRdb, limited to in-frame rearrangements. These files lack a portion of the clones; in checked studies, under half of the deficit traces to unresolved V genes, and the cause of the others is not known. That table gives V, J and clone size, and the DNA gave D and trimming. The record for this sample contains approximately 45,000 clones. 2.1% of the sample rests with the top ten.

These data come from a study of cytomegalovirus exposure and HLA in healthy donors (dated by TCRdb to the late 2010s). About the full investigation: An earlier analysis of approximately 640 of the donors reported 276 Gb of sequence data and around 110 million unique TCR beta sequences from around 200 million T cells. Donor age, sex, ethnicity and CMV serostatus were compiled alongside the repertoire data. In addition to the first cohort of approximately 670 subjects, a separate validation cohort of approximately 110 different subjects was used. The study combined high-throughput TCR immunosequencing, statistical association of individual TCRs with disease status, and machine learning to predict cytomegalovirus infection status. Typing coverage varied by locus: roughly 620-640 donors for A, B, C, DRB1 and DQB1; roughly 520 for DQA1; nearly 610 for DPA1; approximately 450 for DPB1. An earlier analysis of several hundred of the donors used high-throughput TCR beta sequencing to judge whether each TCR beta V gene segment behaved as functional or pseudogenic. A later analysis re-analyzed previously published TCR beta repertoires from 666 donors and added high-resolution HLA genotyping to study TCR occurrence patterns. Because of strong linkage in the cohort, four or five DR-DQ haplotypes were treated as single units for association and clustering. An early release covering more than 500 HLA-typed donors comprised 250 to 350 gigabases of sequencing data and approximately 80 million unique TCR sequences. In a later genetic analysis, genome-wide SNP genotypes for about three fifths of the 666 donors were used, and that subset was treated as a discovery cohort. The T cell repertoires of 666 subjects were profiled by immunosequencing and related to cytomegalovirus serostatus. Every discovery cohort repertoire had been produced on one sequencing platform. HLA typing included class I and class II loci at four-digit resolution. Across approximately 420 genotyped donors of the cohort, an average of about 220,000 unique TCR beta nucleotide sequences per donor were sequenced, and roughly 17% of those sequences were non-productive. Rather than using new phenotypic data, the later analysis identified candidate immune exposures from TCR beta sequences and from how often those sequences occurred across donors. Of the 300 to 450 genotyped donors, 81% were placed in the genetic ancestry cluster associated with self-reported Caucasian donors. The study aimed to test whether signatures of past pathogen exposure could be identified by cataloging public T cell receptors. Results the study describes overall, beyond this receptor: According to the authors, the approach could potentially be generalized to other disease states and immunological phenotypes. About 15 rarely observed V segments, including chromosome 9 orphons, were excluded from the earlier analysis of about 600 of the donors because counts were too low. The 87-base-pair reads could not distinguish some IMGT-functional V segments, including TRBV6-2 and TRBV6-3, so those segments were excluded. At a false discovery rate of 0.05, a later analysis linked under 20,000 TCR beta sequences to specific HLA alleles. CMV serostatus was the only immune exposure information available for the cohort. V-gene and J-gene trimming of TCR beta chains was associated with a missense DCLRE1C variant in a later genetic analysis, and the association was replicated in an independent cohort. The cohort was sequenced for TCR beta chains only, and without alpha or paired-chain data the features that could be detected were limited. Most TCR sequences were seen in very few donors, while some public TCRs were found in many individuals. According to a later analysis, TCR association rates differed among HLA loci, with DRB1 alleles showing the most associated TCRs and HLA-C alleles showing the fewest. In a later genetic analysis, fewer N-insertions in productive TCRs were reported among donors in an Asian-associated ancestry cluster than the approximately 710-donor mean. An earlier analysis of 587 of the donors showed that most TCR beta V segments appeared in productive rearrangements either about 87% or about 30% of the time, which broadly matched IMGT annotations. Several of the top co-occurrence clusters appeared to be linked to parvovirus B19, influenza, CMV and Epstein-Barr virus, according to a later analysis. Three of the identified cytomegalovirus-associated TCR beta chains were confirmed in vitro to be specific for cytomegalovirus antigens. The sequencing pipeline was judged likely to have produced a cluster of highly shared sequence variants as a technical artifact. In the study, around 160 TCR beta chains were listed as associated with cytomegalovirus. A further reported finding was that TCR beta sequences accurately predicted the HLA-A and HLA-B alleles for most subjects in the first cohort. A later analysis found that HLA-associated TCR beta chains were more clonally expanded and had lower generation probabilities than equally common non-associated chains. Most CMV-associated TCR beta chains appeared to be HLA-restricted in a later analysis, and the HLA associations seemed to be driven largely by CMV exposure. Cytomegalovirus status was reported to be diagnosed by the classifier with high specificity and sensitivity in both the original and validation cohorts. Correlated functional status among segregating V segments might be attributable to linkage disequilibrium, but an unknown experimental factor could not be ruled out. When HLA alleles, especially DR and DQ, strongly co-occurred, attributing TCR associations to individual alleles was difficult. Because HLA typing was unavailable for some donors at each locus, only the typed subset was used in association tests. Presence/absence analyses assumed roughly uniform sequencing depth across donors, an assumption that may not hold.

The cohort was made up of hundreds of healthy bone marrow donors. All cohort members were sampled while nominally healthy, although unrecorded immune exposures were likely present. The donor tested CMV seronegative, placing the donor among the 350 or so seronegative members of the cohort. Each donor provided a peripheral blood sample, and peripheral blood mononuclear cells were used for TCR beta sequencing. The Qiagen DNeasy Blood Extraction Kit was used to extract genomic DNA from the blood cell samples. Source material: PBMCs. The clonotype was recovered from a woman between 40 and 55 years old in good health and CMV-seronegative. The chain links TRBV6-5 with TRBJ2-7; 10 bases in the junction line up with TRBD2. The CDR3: CASSYAAAGGPARQYF. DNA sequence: TGTGCCAGCAGTTACGCCGCAGCGGGAGGGCCTGCAAGGCAGTACTTC.